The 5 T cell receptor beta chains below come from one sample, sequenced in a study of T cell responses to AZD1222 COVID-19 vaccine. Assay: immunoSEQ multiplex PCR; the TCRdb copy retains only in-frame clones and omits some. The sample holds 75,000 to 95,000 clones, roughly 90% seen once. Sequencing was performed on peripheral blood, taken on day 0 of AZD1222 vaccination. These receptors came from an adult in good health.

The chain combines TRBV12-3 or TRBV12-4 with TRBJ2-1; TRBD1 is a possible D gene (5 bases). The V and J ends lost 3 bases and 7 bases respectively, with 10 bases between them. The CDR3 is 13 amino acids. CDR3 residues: CASSLARANEQFF. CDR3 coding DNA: TGTGCCAGCAGTTTGGCCAGGGCGAATGAGCAGTTCTTC.

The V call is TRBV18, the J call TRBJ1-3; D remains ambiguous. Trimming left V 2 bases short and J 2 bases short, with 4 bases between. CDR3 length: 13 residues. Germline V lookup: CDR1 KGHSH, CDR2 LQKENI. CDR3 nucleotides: TGTGCCAGCTCACCAACTGCTGGAAACACCATATATTTT. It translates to CASSPTAGNTIYF.

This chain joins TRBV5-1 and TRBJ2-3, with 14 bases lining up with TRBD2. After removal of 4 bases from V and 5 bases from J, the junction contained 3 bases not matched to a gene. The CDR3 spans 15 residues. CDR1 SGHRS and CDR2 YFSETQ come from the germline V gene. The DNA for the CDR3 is TGCGCCAGCAGCCGGACTAGCGGGGGGATAGATACGCAGTATTTT. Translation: CASSRTSGGIDTQYF.

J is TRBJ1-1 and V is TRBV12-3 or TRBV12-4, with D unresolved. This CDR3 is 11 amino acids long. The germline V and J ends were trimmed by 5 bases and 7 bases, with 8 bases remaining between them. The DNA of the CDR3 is TGTGCCAGCAGTGAGGGCGTTGAAGCTTTCTTT. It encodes CASSEGVEAFF.

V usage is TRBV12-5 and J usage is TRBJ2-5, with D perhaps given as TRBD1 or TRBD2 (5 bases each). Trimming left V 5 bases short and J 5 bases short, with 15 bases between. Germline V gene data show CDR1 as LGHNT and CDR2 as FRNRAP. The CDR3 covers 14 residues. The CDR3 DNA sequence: TGTGCTAGTGGTACCGGGACGGCCTCGGAGACCCAGTACTTC. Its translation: CASGTGTASETQYF.